The 20 T cell receptor beta chains given below trace back to one sample, sequenced in a study of blood T cell repertoires in COVID-19. The data were produced by immunoSEQ multiplex PCR, yet TCRdb's version contains in-frame clones alone and is incomplete. Of some 90,000 clones listed, approximately 89% were seen once; the top ten hold about 2%. The sequenced material came from peripheral blood. Receptors were obtained from a man aged 50 or older with acute or convalescent COVID-19.

The chain carries TRBV29-1 and TRBJ2-7; D gene ambiguous. CDR1 is SQVTM and CDR2 is ANQGSEA in the germline V gene. Trimming removed 1 base from V and 0 bases from J, with 7 bases in between. The CDR3 covers 13 residues. CDR3 loop: CSVEGDNSYEQYF. The CDR3 region has the DNA TGCAGCGTTGAAGGCGACAACTCCTACGAGCAGTACTTC.

J is TRBJ2-6 and V is TRBV19, with D unclear. The CDR3 is 11 residues long. Germline V gene lookup returns CDR1 LNHDA and CDR2 SQIVND (reference sequence). Deletions cut 10 bases from V and 4 bases from J, with 5 bases between. The CDR3 nucleotides read TGTGCCACCAGGGGGGCCAACGTCCTGACTTTC. This codes for CATRGANVLTF. Full variable domain (remainder filled in from reference TRBV19 and TRBJ2-6): DGGITQSPKYLFRKEGQNVTLSCEQNLNHDAMYWYRQDPGQGLRLIYYSQIVNDFQKGDIAEGYSVSREKKESFPLTVTSAQKNPTAFYLCATRGANVLTFGAGSRLTVL.

V usage is TRBV14 and J usage is TRBJ1-1, with a possible D match to TRBD1 (5 bases). Trimming removed 1 base from V and 4 bases from J, with 10 bases in between. This CDR3 has 14 amino acids. Germline CDR1 is SGHDN and CDR2 is FVKESK. Here the CDR3 reads CASSQGGRSTEAFF. The CDR3 DNA follows: TGTGCCAGCAGCCAAGGGGGGAGGAGCACTGAAGCTTTCTTT.

The chain recombines TRBV9 with TRBJ2-3; 12 bases are a match to TRBD2. The V segment lost 4 bases and the J segment 3 bases; nucleotides outside the gene matches: 6. Germline V gene lookup returns CDR1 SGDLS and CDR2 YYNGEE. There are 16 residues in the CDR3. The CDR3 sequence: CASSPGLAGGTDTQYF. As DNA, the CDR3 is TGTGCCAGCAGCCCAGGTCTAGCGGGGGGGACAGATACGCAGTATTTT.

The V call is TRBV19, the J call TRBJ2-3, with D possibly matching TRBD2 (6 bases). V lost 7 bases and J 1 base, leaving 18 bases between the germline ends. The germline V gene has CDR1 LNHDA and CDR2 SQIVND (reference sequence). The CDR3 is 16 amino acids. The CDR3 nucleotides read TGTGCCAGTAATAAAAATAGCGGCGGGGGCACAGATACGCAGTATTTT. It is translated as CASNKNSGGGTDTQYF.

The V gene is TRBV6-2 or TRBV6-3, the J gene TRBJ2-1; D is ambiguous. Trimming shortened V by 5 bases and J by 8 bases, and 10 bases separated the two germline ends. Germline-derived CDR1 and CDR2 are MNHEY and SVGEGT. This CDR3 is built from 12 residues. This chain's CDR3 is CASSPHIYEQFF. The CDR3 nucleotides are TGTGCCAGCAGTCCCCACATTTATGAGCAGTTCTTC.

The chain joins TRBV19 to TRBJ2-2; D is possibly TRBD2 (6 bases). The CDR3 consists of 17 residues. V was trimmed by 4 bases and J by 1 base, leaving 16 bases between them. Per germline, CDR1 LNHDA and CDR2 SQIVND (reference sequence). The CDR3 coding sequence is TGTGCCAGTAGTAACATTCGGATCGGGGGGAACACCGGGGAGCTGTTTTTT. Translation gives CASSNIRIGGNTGELFF.

This rearrangement joins TRBV12-5 to TRBJ1-1; tentative D call: TRBD1 (5 bases). V lost 5 bases to trimming and J lost 1 base, with 11 bases between them. Germline loops: CDR1 LGHNT, CDR2 FRNRAP. This CDR3 has 14 residues. The CDR3 region has the DNA TGTGCTAGTGGTCCCGGGGGGTGGAACACTGAAGCTTTCTTT. This sequence encodes CASGPGGWNTEAFF. The full variable domain, in which reference TRBV12-5 and TRBJ1-1 provide the parts outside the CDR3, is DARVTQTPRHKVTEMGQEVTMRCQPILGHNTVFWYRQTMMQGLELLAYFRNRAPLDDSGMPKDRFSAEMPDATLATLKIQPSEPRDSAVYFCASGPGGWNTEAFFGQGTRLTVV.

In its sample, this clone was seen once. The J gene is TRBJ1-2, the V gene TRBV28; 8 bases agree with TRBD1. There are 13 residues in the CDR3. Germline V gives CDR1 MDHEN, CDR2 SYDVKM. Trimming took 11 bases from V and 6 from J; bases not matched to a gene: 11. CDR3 DNA sequence: TGTGCCGTGGGACAGGTAATATCGCATGGCTACACCTTC. Amino acids: CAVGQVISHGYTF.

The CDR3 sequence: CASSIIGGNYGYTF. The CDR3 DNA is TGTGCCAGTAGTATAATCGGCGGCAACTATGGCTACACCTTC. The rearrangement links TRBV19 to TRBJ1-2; no clear D. V lost 2 bases and J lost 2, with 9 bases in between. CDR3 length: 14 residues. From germline, CDR1 is LNHDA and CDR2 SQIVND (reference sequence).

The chain couples TRBV12-5 to TRBJ2-5; TRBD1 matches 9 bases. J was trimmed by 4 bases and V by 1 base; bases with no gene match: 4. The germline V gene has CDR1 LGHNT and CDR2 FRNRAP. CDR3 size: 15 residues. The chain's CDR3 is CASGLGPGQGETQYF. The DNA for the CDR3 is TGTGCTAGTGGTTTGGGACCGGGACAGGGAGAGACCCAGTACTTC.

As concerns this clone: The same CDR3 can be traced to other DNA sequences in this sample. This chain links TRBV3-1 (or the pseudogene TRBV3-2) with TRBJ2-1; 7 nucleotides line up with TRBD1. The CDR3 extends over 15 amino acids. Germline CDR1 LGHDT, CDR2 YNNKEL (reference sequence). V gave up 1 base and J gave up 4 bases; unmatched junction bases: 4. This CDR3 is CASSQGQGGYNEQFF. The CDR3 DNA reads TGTGCCAGCAGCCAAGGACAGGGTGGATACAATGAGCAGTTCTTC.

The rearrangement joins TRBV7-9 to TRBJ1-6; 9 nucleotides line up with TRBD1. Germline V CDR1 and CDR2: SEHNR, FQNEAQ (reference sequence). V shed 5 bases, J shed 6 bases, and the junction held 14 bases outside the gene matches. There are 18 residues in the CDR3. CDR3 protein: CASSPSPGTGKSNSPLHF. The DNA for the CDR3 is TGTGCCAGCAGCCCTAGCCCCGGGACAGGGAAGTCTAATTCACCCCTCCACTTT.

The V call is TRBV19, the J call TRBJ2-3; D gene unclear. Germline-derived CDR1 and CDR2 are LNHDA and SQIVND (reference sequence). This CDR3 contains 13 residues. The V end was cut by 1 base, the J end by 2 bases, with 4 bases between. For the CDR3, the DNA is TGTGCCAGTAGTATAGCAGTCACAGATACGCAGTATTTT. Encoded protein: CASSIAVTDTQYF.

The gene calls are TRBV28 and TRBJ2-5; tentatively, D is TRBD2 (5 bases). Deletions cut 3 bases from V and 6 bases from J, with 14 bases between. Germline-derived CDR1 and CDR2 are MDHEN and SYDVKM. CDR3 size: 14 residues. The CDR3 DNA reads as TGTGCCAGCAGTTTCCTTACTAGAGAAAAGACCCAGTACTTC. It is translated as CASSFLTREKTQYF.

This clone was recorded only once. In DNA, the CDR3 is TGTGCCAGCCGCCTTACAGCGGAAGGGCAGTATTTT. Protein product: CASRLTAEGQYF. The chain employs TRBV12-3 or TRBV12-4 and TRBJ2-3, with D maybe TRBD2 (5 bases). Trimming pared 8 bases from V and 11 bases from J, leaving 17 bases between. The CDR3 totals 12 residues.

The chain uses TRBV14 and TRBJ1-2; 10 bases match TRBD1. V was pared by 5 bases and J by 4 bases, with 4 bases of the junction left unmatched. CDR3 length: 14 residues. The germline gives CDR1 SGHDN, CDR2 FVKESK. CDR3 region: CASSTRTGGYGYTF. The CDR3 nucleotides read TGTGCCAGCAGCACTCGGACAGGGGGCTATGGCTACACCTTC.

V gene TRBV12-3 or TRBV12-4 combines with J gene TRBJ2-1; D not certain. This CDR3 has 13 amino acids. V was trimmed by 3 bases and J by 1 base, leaving 4 bases between them. Here the CDR3 reads CASSFYSYNEQFF. The CDR3, as DNA: TGTGCCAGCAGTTTTTATTCCTACAATGAGCAGTTCTTC.

The chain combines TRBV7-6 with TRBJ2-7; 8 nucleotides line up with TRBD1. Germline CDR1 reads SGHVS; CDR2 reads FNYEAQ. The V gene end was trimmed by 5 bases and the J gene end by 4 bases; junction bases not matched to a gene: 10. This CDR3 is 15 amino acids long. CDR3 bases: TGTGCCAGCAGCCCCGGGACAGGTTACGTTTACGAGCAGTACTTC. This translates into CASSPGTGYVYEQYF.

This CDR3 reads CASSSAGTGWELGDEQFF. In DNA form, the CDR3 reads TGTGCCAGCAGCTCCGCCGGGACAGGGTGGGAATTAGGGGATGAGCAGTTCTTC. This chain connects TRBV6-2 or TRBV6-3 to TRBJ2-1; 9 bases match TRBD1. Germline CDR1 and CDR2: MNHEY and SVGEGT. The CDR3 runs to 18 residues. The J segment lost 8 bases and the V segment lost 6 bases, leaving 20 bases of the junction unmatched.